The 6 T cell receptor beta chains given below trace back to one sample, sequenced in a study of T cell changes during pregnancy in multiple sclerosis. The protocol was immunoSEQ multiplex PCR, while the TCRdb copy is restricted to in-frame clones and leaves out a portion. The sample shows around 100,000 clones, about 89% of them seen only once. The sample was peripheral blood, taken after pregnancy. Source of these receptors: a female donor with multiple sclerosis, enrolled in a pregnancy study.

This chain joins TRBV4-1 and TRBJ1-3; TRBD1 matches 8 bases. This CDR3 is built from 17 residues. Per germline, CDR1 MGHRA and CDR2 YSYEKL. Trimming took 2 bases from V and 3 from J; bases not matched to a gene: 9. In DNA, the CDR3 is TGCGCCAGCAGCCAACCTACAGGGGGAAGGCGTGGAAACACCATATATTTT. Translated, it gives CASSQPTGGRRGNTIYF.

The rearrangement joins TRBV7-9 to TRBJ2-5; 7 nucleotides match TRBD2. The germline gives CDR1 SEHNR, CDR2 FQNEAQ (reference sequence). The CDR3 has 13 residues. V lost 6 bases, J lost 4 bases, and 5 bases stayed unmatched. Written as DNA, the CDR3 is TGTGCCAGCAGGTCGGGGGGTAGAGAGACCCAGTACTTC. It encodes CASRSGGRETQYF.

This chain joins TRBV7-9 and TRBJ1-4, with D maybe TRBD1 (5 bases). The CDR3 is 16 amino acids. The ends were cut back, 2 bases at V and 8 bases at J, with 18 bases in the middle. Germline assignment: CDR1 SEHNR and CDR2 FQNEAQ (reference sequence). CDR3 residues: CASSLNLEGKGEKLFF. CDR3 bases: TGTGCCAGCAGCTTAAATCTGGAGGGTAAGGGGGAAAAACTGTTTTTT. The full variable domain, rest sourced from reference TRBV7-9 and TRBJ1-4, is DTGVSQNPRHKITKRGQNVTFRCDPISEHNRLYWYRQTLGQGPEFLTYFQNEAQLEKSRLLSDRFSAERPKGSFSTLEIQRTEQGDSAMYLCASSLNLEGKGEKLFFGSGTQLSVL.

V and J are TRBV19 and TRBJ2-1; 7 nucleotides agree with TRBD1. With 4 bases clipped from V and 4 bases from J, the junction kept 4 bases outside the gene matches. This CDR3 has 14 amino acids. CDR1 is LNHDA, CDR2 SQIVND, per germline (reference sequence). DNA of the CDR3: TGTGCCAGTAGTACCGGGACAGTTTACAATGAGCAGTTCTTC. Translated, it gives CASSTGTVYNEQFF. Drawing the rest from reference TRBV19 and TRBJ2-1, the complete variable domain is DGGITQSPKYLFRKEGQNVTLSCEQNLNHDAMYWYRQDPGQGLRLIYYSQIVNDFQKGDIAEGYSVSREKKESFPLTVTSAQKNPTAFYLCASSTGTVYNEQFFGPGTRLTVL.

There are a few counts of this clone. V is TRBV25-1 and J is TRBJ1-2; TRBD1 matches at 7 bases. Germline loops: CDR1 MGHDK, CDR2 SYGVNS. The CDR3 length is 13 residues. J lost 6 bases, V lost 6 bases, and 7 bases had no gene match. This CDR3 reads CASSLQGTDGYTF. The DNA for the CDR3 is TGTGCCAGCAGCCTACAGGGGACGGATGGCTACACCTTC.

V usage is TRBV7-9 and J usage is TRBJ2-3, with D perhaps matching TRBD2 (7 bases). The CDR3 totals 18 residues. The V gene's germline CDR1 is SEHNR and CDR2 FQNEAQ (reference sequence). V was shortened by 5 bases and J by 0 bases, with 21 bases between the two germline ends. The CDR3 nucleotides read TGTGCCAGCAGCCGGGGGGCGGGGTTGACCTCTAGCACAGATACGCAGTATTTT. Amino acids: CASSRGAGLTSSTDTQYF.